The present T cell receptor (beta chain) was sequenced within a study of post-analysis software for immune sequencing data. Study details: In terms of disease course, relapsing-remitting, secondary progressive and progressive-relapsing multiple sclerosis were included.

Comments on this clonotype: What it binds is not known.

Findings of the study overall: Clustering by F measure revealed strong co-clustering among samples prepared together in one batch. There was significantly lower normalized Chao1 diversity in multiple sclerosis patients than in controls. Higher frequency in patients than in controls was seen for about five TRBV segments, with TRBV5-6, TRBV5-1 and TRBV20-1 among them.

Presence of unique molecular identifiers characterized the TCR beta cDNA libraries. The T cell input of roughly 0.9 to 11 million gave a few hundred thousand cDNA molecules. From the PCR reads, TCRdb called clonotypes with MiXCR, one entry per CDR3 protein. This table holds hundreds of thousands of distinct CDR3 sequences, around 53% found once. The germline gives CDR1 LNHNV, CDR2 YYDKDF (reference sequence). The CDR3 loop spans 18 amino acids. Unmatched junction bases numbered 11, after V lost 0 bases and J lost 2 bases. The specimen sequenced was blood. The rearrangement uses TRBV15 and TRBJ2-3; 7 bases agree with TRBD1. The TCR originated in a girl aged 10-17 years with multiple sclerosis. CDR3 region: CATSREYRQGVHTDTQYF. The CDR3 DNA is TGTGCCACCAGCAGAGAGTACCGACAGGGTGTGCACACAGATACGCAGTATTTT.